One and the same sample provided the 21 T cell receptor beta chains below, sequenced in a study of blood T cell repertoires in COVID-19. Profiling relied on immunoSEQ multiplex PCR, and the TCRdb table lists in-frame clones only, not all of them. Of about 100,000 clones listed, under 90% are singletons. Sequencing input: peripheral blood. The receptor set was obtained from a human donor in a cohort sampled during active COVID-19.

The CDR3 protein is CASSEVAGKITQYF. The CDR3 bases are TGTGCCAGCAGTGAAGTAGCGGGGAAGATCACGCAGTATTTT. This rearrangement joins TRBV2 to TRBJ2-3; TRBD2 agrees at 8 bases. With V trimmed by 1 base and J by 9 bases, 6 bases remained unmatched. Germline lookup yields CDR1 SNHLY and CDR2 FYNNEI. The CDR3 loop spans 14 amino acids.

The CDR3 DNA follows: TGCGCCAGCACTCCGACAGGGGAAGGCTACACCTTC. It encodes CASTPTGEGYTF. The chain carries TRBV10-2 and TRBJ1-2, with 8 nucleotides matching TRBD1. Trimming at V came to 7 bases and at J to 8 bases, leaving 6 bases not matched to a gene. The CDR3 loop spans 12 amino acids. Germline V lookup: CDR1 WSHSY, CDR2 SAAADI.

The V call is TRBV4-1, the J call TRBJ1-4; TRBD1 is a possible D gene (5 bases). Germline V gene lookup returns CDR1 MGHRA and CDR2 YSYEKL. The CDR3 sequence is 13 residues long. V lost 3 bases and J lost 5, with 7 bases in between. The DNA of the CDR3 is TGCGCCAGCAGCCAGGGGGGGAATGAAAAACTGTTTTTT. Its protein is CASSQGGNEKLFF.

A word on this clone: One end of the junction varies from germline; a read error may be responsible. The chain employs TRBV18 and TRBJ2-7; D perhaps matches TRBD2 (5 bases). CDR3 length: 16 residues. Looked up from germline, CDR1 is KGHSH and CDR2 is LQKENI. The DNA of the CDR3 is TGTGCCAGCTCATCACCAAACTCGGGGAGCCCCTACGAGCAGTACTTC. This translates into CASSSPNSGSPYEQYF.

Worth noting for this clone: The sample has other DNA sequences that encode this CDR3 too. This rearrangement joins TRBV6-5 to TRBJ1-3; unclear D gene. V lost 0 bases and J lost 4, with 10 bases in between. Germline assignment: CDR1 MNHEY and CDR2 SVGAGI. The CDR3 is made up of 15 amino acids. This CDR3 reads CASSYSTGFGNTIYF. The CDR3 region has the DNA TGTGCCAGCAGTTACTCGACTGGTTTCGGAAACACCATATATTTT.

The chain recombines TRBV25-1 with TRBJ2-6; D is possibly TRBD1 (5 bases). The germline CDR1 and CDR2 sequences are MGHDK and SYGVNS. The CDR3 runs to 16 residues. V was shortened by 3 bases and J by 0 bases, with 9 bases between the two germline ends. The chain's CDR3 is CASSESTVSGANVLTF. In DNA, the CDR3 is TGTGCCAGCAGTGAGTCGACAGTCTCTGGGGCCAACGTCCTGACTTTC.

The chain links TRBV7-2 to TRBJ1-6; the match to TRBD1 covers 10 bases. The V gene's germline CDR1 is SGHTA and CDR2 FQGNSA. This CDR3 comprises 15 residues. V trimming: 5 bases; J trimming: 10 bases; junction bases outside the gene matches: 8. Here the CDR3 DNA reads TGTGCCAGCAGCCCAGACACGACAGGGGGCTCACCCCTCCACTTT. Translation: CASSPDTTGGSPLHF.

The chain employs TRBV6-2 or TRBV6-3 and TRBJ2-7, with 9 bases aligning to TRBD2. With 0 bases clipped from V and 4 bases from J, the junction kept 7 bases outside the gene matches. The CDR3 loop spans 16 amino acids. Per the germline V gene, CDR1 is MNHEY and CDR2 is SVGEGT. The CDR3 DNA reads TGTGCCAGCAGTTACTCAATTCCAGCGGGAGGATACGAGCAGTACTTC. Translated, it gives CASSYSIPAGGYEQYF.

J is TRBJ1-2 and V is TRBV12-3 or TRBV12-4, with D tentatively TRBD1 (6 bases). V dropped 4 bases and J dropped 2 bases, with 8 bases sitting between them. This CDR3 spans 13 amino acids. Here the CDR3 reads CASSSTGNYGYTF. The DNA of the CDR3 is TGTGCCAGCAGTTCGACAGGAAACTATGGCTACACCTTC.

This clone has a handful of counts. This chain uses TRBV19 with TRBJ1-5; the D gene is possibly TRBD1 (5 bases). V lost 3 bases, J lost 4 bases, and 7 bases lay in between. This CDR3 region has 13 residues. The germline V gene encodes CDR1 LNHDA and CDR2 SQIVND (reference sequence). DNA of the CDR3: TGTGCCAGTAGTATGACAGCAAATCAGCCCCAGCATTTT. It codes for CASSMTANQPQHF.

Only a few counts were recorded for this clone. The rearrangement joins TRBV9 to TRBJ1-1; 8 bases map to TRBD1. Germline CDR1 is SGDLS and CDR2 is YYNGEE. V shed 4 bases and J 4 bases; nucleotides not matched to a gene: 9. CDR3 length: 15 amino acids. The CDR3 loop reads CASSSTGVASTEAFF. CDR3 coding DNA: TGTGCCAGCAGCTCGACAGGGGTCGCTAGCACTGAAGCTTTCTTT.

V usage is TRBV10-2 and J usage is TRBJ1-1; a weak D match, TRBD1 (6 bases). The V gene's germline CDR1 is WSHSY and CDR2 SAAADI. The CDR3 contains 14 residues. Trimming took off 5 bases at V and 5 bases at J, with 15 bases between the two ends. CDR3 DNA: TGCGCCAGCAGTACGGCGGGGGGCGCAACTGAAGCTTTCTTT. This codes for CASSTAGGATEAFF.

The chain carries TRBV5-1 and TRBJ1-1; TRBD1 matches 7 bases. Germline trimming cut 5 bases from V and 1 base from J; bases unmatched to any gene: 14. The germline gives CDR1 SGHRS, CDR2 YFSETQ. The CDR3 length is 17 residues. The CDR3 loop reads CASRGGTASWGNTEAFF. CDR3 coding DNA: TGCGCCAGCAGAGGGGGGACAGCGAGCTGGGGGAACACTGAAGCTTTCTTT.

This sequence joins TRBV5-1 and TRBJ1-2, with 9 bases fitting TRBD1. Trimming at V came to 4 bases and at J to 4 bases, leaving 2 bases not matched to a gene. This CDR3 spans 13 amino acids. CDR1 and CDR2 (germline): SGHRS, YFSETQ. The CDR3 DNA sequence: TGCGCCAGCAGCCCGGGACAGGGCTATGGCTACACCTTC. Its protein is CASSPGQGYGYTF.

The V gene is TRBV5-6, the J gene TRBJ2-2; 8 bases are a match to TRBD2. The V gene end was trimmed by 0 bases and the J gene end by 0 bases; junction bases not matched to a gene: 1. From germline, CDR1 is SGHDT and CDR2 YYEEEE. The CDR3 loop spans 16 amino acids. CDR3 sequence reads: CASSLGLASNTGELFF. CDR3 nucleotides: TGTGCCAGCAGCTTGGGACTAGCGTCGAACACCGGGGAGCTGTTTTTT.

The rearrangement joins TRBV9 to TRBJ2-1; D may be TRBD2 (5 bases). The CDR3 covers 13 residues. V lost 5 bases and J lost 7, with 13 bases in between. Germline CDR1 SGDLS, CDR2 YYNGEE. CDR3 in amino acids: CASSASGWNEQFF. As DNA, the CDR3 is TGTGCCAGCAGTGCGAGCGGCTGGAATGAGCAGTTCTTC.

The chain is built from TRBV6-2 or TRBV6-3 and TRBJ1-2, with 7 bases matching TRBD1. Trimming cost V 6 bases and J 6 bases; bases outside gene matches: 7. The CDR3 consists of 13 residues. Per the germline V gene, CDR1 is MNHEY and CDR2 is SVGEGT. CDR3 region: CASRYIDRDGYTF. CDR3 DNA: TGTGCCAGCAGGTACATAGACAGGGATGGCTACACCTTC.

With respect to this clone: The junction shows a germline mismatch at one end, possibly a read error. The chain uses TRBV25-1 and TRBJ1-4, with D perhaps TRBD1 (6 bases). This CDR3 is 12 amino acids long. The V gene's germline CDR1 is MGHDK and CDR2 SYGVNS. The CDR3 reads CASSEGQGPYAF. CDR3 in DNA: TGTGCCAGCAGTGAAGGGCAGGGGCCGTATGCTTTT.

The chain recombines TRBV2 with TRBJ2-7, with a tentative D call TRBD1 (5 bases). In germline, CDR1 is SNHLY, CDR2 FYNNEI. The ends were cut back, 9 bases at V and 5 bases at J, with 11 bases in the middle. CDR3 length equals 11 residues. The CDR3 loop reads CASNRIHEQYF. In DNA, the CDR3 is TGTGCCAGTAACAGGATCCACGAGCAGTACTTC.

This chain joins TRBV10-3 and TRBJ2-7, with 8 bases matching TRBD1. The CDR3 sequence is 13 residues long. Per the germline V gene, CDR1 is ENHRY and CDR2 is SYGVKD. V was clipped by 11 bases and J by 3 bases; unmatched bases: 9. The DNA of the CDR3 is TGTGCCGCTGAGCTAGACAGGGGCTACGAGCAGTACTTC. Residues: CAAELDRGYEQYF.

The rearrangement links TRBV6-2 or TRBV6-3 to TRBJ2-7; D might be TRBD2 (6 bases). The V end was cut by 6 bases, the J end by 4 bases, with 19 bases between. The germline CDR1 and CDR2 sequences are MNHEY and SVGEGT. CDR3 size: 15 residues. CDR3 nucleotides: TGTGCCAGCAGCACGAATCAGGGAGGTGTGTACGAGCAGTACTTC. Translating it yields CASSTNQGGVYEQYF.